This T cell receptor beta chain was recovered during a study of T cells in Graves' hyperthyroidism and ophthalmopathy. Study observations and caveats: Ophthalmopathy stood apart from stable hyperthyroidism in a 13 V-J model.

The junction had 8 bases not matched to a gene; V was cut back by 2 bases and J by 3 bases. From germline, CDR1 is SGHTA and CDR2 FQGNSA. The CDR3 is 17 amino acids. RNA transcripts gave rise to amplified TCR beta CDR3 regions. Primed by the HTBI set, a first-round RT-PCR was run on the TCR CDR3. MiXCR, applied by TCRdb to the multiplex PCR reads, yields one record per CDR3 protein. The top ten clones hold over 15% of a sample with more than 550,000 distinct CDR3 sequences, roughly a sixth of them seen once. In this sample, this clonotype turned up a few times. Its antigen remains unknown. The source is a woman in her 50s with Graves' hyperthyroidism that later progressed to Graves' ophthalmopathy. J is TRBJ1-4 and V is TRBV7-2; 8 bases match TRBD1. The specimen sequenced was blood. CDR3 protein: CASSLSSGGDANEKLFF. CDR3 coding DNA: TGTGCCAGCAGCTTATCCTCAGGGGGCGACGCTAATGAAAAACTGTTTTTT.